The rows below give T cell receptor beta chains drawn from one sample of a study of OX40 agonist ivuxolimab in advanced cancers. The assay was immunoSEQ multiplex PCR, and TCRdb's table has in-frame clones only and misses some. Of some 83,000 clones listed, 86% were seen once; the top ten hold 6% to 8%. Sample: CD4+ or CD8+ T cells sorted from blood, taken in a trial of the OX40 agonist ivuxolimab. The receptors were gathered from an adult with an advanced solid tumor such as melanoma, head and neck, liver or kidney cancer. CDR3s include the opening cysteine and the closing phenylalanine or tryptophan. The D gene is left open where the match is weak. The size field is filled for only some rows; it gives once, few, many or a size class.

-,TRBV10-3,TRBJ2-7,TRBD1,TGTGCCATCAGTAATGGACAGGGCACCTACGAGCAGTACTTC,CAISNGQGTYEQYF
-,TRBV5-1,TRBJ2-7,-,TGCGCCAGCAGCTTGGGTGGATACGAGCAGTACTTC,CASSLGGYEQYF
-,TRBV11-2,TRBJ1-6,TRBD1,TGTGCCAGCAGCGATAACAGGGGGCACTATTCACCCCTCCACTTT,CASSDNRGHYSPLHF
-,TRBV5-1,TRBJ2-5,-,TGCGCCAGCAGCCCGCGGACACATCAAGAGACCCAGTACTTC,CASSPRTHQETQYF
few,TRBV6-1,TRBJ2-7,TRBD2,TGTGCCACAAGTAGCGGGAGGATGAACGAGCAGTACTTC,CATSSGRMNEQYF
-,TRBV30,TRBJ2-5,TRBD1,TGTGCCTGGAGGGGACAGCAATTCGGAGAGACCCAGTACTTC,CAWRGQQFGETQYF
-,TRBV6-6,TRBJ1-3,-,TGTGCCAGCAGTTACAGAAACACCATATATTTT,CASSYRNTIYF
once,TRBV27,TRBJ1-5,-,TGTGCCAGCAGTTTGTGGCCTAGCAATCAGCCCCAGCATTTT,CASSLWPSNQPQHF
-,TRBV18,TRBJ1-5,-,TGTGCCAGCTCACCCGGACAGAATCAGCCCCAGCATTTT,CASSPGQNQPQHF
once,TRBV29-1,TRBJ2-5,-,TGCAGCGTTGTTAGACTAGGCCGGGAAGGAGAGACCCAGTACTTC,CSVVRLGREGETQYF
-,TRBV9,TRBJ2-6,-,TGTGCCAGCAGCCTTGTCGACTGGGCCAACGTCCTGACTTTC,CASSLVDWANVLTF
-,TRBV4-3,TRBJ2-7,TRBD2,TGCGCCAGCAGCCAAGATCGGGGAGGGGCCTACGAGCAGTACTTC,CASSQDRGGAYEQYF
once,TRBV18,TRBJ1-1,TRBD1,TGTGCCAGCTCACCGGCCGGGACAGGAGCTTCGAACACTGAAGCTTTCTTT,CASSPAGTGASNTEAFF
-,TRBV28,TRBJ2-7,TRBD1,TGTGCCAGCAGTACAATCGGGGACAGGGGCTACGAGCAGTACTTC,CASSTIGDRGYEQYF
-,TRBV11-2,TRBJ2-7,-,TGTGCCAGCAGCTCCTCCGACAGGCTAAACTACGAGCAGTACTTC,CASSSSDRLNYEQYF
-,TRBV5-6,TRBJ2-3,TRBD1,TGTGCCAGCAGCCAGGACAGGAACGGGGATACGCAGTATTTT,CASSQDRNGDTQYF
many,TRBV27,TRBJ2-7,-,TGTGCCAGCAGTCCTACCCGTAGCTCCTACGAGCAGTACTTC,CASSPTRSSYEQYF
-,TRBV6-5,TRBJ2-4,-,TGTGCCAGCAGCCGCTCCCCCAAAAACATTCAGTACTTC,CASSRSPKNIQYF
-,TRBV9,TRBJ1-3,TRBD1,TGTGCCAGCAGCCCCCAGGACAGGGCCCTCTCTGGAAACACCATATATTTT,CASSPQDRALSGNTIYF
-,TRBV18,TRBJ2-3,TRBD2,TGTGCCAGCTCCCAGGGACTAGCGTCCGGCACAGATACGCAGTATTTT,CASSQGLASGTDTQYF
-,TRBV15,TRBJ2-3,TRBD2,TGTGCCACTTATAGCGGGGGCACAGATACGCAGTATTTT,CATYSGGTDTQYF
-,TRBV30,TRBJ1-5,-,TGTGCCTGGAGTGGTGCAAGGCAGAGCAATCAGCCCCAGCATTTT,CAWSGARQSNQPQHF
-,TRBV27,TRBJ1-5,-,TGTGCCAGCAGTTTACGGGGGGGCAATCAGCCCCAGCATTTT,CASSLRGGNQPQHF
-,TRBV5-1,TRBJ1-6,-,TGCGCCAGCAGCTTGAACAGGGTCGGCGACTATAATTCACCCCTCCACTTT,CASSLNRVGDYNSPLHF
-,TRBV7-9,TRBJ1-2,TRBD1,TGTGCCAGCAGCTTAGGGGGACAGGGGATGGGAGGCTACACCTTC,CASSLGGQGMGGYTF
-,TRBV14,TRBJ2-6,-,TGTGCCAGCAGCCAGGGTTCTGGGGCCAACGTCCTGACTTTC,CASSQGSGANVLTF
-,TRBV30,TRBJ1-5,TRBD1,TGTGCCTTCCGAGGACAGGGAAATCAGCCCCAGCATTTT,CAFRGQGNQPQHF